The table lists the clone carrying this T cell receptor beta chain with many counts. TCRdb re-called the 5' RACE reads with MiXCR, one entry per CDR3 protein. This table has 71,000 or so distinct CDR3 sequences, 4.5% to 6.5% appearing once. These data belong to a study of neurological immune-mediated disorders. Across the study: Among around 34 multiple sclerosis patients, around 31 were relapsing-remitting and 3 were secondary progressive.

From germline, CDR1 is MNHEY and CDR2 SMNVEV (reference sequence). Trimming removed 2 bases at V and 7 bases at J, with 11 bases between. The CDR3 is 14 amino acids. The chain combines TRBV27 with TRBJ2-2, with D perhaps given as TRBD1 or TRBD2 (6 bases each). Source material: PBMCs. The receptor's source is a woman aged 30 to 39 with multiple sclerosis. The CDR3 loop reads CASSLGGLIGELFF. In DNA, the CDR3 is TGTGCCAGCAGTTTAGGGGGGCTCATCGGGGAGCTGTTTTTT.